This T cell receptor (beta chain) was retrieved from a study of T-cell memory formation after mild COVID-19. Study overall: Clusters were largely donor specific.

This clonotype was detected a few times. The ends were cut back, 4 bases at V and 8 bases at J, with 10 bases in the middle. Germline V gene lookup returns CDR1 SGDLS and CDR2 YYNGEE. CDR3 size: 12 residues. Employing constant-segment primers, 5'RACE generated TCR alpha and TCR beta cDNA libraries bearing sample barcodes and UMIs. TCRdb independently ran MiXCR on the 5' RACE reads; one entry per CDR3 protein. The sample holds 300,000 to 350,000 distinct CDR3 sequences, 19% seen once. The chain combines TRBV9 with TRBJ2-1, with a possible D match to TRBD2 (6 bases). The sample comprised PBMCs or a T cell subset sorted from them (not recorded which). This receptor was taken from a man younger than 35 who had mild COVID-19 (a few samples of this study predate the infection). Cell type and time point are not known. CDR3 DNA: TGTGCCAGCAGCATTACTAGCCATGAGCAGTTCTTC. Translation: CASSITSHEQFF.